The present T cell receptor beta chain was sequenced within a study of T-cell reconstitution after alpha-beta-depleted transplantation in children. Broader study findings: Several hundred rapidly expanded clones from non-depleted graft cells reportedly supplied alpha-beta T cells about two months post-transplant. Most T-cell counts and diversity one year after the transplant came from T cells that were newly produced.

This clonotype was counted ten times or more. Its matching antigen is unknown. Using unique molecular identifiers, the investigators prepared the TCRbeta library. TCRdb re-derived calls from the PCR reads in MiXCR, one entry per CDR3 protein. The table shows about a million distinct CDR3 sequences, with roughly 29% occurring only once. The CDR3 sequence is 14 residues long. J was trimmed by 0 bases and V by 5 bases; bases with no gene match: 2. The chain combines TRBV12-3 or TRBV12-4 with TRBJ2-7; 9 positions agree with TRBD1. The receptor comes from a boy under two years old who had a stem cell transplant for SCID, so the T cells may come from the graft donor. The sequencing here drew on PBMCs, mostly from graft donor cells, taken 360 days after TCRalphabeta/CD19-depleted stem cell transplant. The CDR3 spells CASSTGGPSYEQYF. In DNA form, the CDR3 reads TGTGCCAGCAGTACAGGGGGCCCCTCCTACGAGCAGTACTTC.